The 9 T cell receptor beta chains below come from one sample, sequenced in a study of blood T cells in healthy people across ages. A second PCR of about 7 to 12 cycles used a sample-barcoded 5' primer and a J-beta primer mix. Each CDR3 protein is one row after TCRdb ran MiXCR on the 5' RACE reads. The sample records around 1,500,000 distinct CDR3 sequences, 42% being singletons. Sequenced material: blood. The receptors shown here come from a woman aged 18-30 years in good health.

This clonotype was observed a single time. The CDR3 region is CASSHRATSGREYNEQYF. The CDR3, as DNA: TGTGCCAGCAGCCATAGAGCGACTAGCGGGAGGGAATACAATGAGCAGTACTTC. The chain uses TRBV3-1 and TRBJ2-1; 14 bases agree with TRBD2. The DNA matches TRBJ2-7 better at its end, which makes the J call doubtful. Germline values: CDR1 LGHDT, CDR2 YNNKEL (reference sequence). The CDR3 is 18 amino acids.

The chain combines TRBV19 with TRBJ2-1, with TRBD2 as a possible D gene (6 bases). Deletions cut 5 bases from V and 0 bases from J, with 14 bases between. From germline, CDR1 is LNHDA and CDR2 SQIVND (reference sequence). The CDR3 is made up of 16 amino acids. The CDR3 DNA follows: TGTGCCAGTAGTGGAGTAGCGGAATTCTCCTACAATGAGCAGTTCTTC. Translating gives CASSGVAEFSYNEQFF.

The genes are TRBV6-4 and TRBJ2-5; 7 positions agree with TRBD1. Per the germline V gene, CDR1 is MRHNA and CDR2 is SNTAGT. This CDR3 contains 16 residues. V was pared by 3 bases and J by 4 bases, with 11 bases of the junction left unmatched. The CDR3, as DNA: TGTGCCAGCAGTGAATCGACAGGGTCCTTTTTAGAGACCCAGTACTTC. It is translated as CASSESTGSFLETQYF.

This clonotype was recorded many times. The V call is TRBV29-1, the J call TRBJ2-7, with D possibly being TRBD1 (6 bases). Germline V gives CDR1 SQVTM, CDR2 ANQGSEA. The CDR3 contains 13 residues. Deletions cut 4 bases from V and 1 base from J, with 11 bases between. CDR3 coding DNA: TGCAGCGTTGGTTTGACAGGATCCTACGAGCAGTACTTC. Protein: CSVGLTGSYEQYF.

The chain combines TRBV6-5 with TRBJ2-1, with 10 bases that match TRBD1. CDR1 is MNHEY, CDR2 SVGAGI, per germline. The CDR3 is 16 amino acids. V was clipped by 3 bases and J by 3 bases; unmatched bases: 5. This chain's CDR3 is CASSYRDRGIYNEQFF. The CDR3 DNA follows: TGTGCCAGCAGTTATCGGGACAGGGGCATCTACAATGAGCAGTTCTTC.

The V and J genes are TRBV29-1 and TRBJ1-1; 7 nucleotides agree with TRBD1. The ends lost 5 bases at V and 0 bases at J; junction bases unmatched: 6. The CDR3 sequence is 14 residues long. Germline V gene sequence: CDR1 SQVTM, CDR2 ANQGSEA. CDR3 nucleotides: TGCAGCGTTTATCTTGACAGGGTGAACACTGAAGCTTTCTTT. Translation gives CSVYLDRVNTEAFF.

The chain uses TRBV4-2 and TRBJ2-7; no firm D call. With 9 bases removed from V and 6 bases from J, the gap between germline ends came to 12 bases. The germline CDR1 and CDR2 sequences are LGHNA and YNFKEQ. The CDR3 is 11 amino acids. The CDR3 nucleotides read TGTGCCAGTGGGAATTGGGGCGAGCAGTACTTC. Translated: CASGNWGEQYF.

The chain has TRBV3-1 and TRBJ2-1; perhaps D is TRBD1 or TRBD2 (6 bases each). This CDR3 contains 14 residues. Germline V CDR1 and CDR2: LGHDT, YNNKEL (reference sequence). V was cut by 1 base and J by 13 bases, with 17 bases left in between. CDR3 coding DNA: TGTGCCAGCAGCCAAGGGGGGGCACCTAAGCGACAGTTCTTC. Protein: CASSQGGAPKRQFF.

This clonotype was counted only a few times. The V gene is TRBV28, the J gene TRBJ2-7; D is ambiguous. Trimming stripped 5 bases from V and 4 bases from J, with 9 bases between. The CDR3 covers 12 residues. Germline CDR1 is MDHEN and CDR2 is SYDVKM. This CDR3 reads CASSERLYEQYF. The CDR3 coding sequence is TGTGCCAGCAGTGAACGACTTTACGAGCAGTACTTC.